Presented here are 22 T cell receptor beta chains from one specimen sequenced in a study of blood T cell repertoires in COVID-19. Clones were read by immunoSEQ multiplex PCR, and TCRdb kept only the in-frame ones, dropping some. Among roughly 230,000 clones listed, roughly nine tenths were seen once. Source material: peripheral blood. The receptors were sampled from a woman in her thirties or forties who had recovered from COVID-19.

Turning to this clone: Within the sample, other DNA sequences also encode this same CDR3. The chain carries TRBV2 and TRBJ1-1; 8 nucleotides match TRBD1. The V segment lost 6 bases and the J segment 3 bases; nucleotides outside the gene matches: 6. The CDR3 covers 14 residues. Germline V gene data show CDR1 as SNHLY and CDR2 as FYNNEI. The CDR3 DNA reads as TGTGCCAGCAGCTTAACAGGGGGGGACACTGAAGCTTTCTTT. This gives the protein CASSLTGGDTEAFF. The variable domain in full, with the rest retrieved from reference TRBV2 and TRBJ1-1, is EPEVTQTPSHQVTQMGQEVILRCVPISNHLYFYWYRQILGQKVEFLVSFYNNEISEKSEIFDDQFSVERPDGSNFTLKIRSTKLEDSAMYFCASSLTGGDTEAFFGQGTRLTVV.

CDR3 residues: CASRAFNYGYTF. The CDR3 nucleotides read TGTGCCAGCCGCGCTTTTAACTATGGCTACACCTTC. This chain joins TRBV28 and TRBJ1-2, with no clear D. The CDR3 has 12 residues. V was trimmed by 8 bases and J by 1 base, leaving 8 bases between them. Germline values: CDR1 MDHEN, CDR2 SYDVKM.

The J gene is TRBJ1-3, the V gene TRBV19; 9 bases agree with TRBD1. The CDR3 totals 17 residues. Losses at the gene ends were 4 bases for V and 6 bases for J; bases not matched to a gene: 13. From germline, CDR1 is LNHDA and CDR2 SQIVND (reference sequence). The CDR3 loop is CASSTGQGIVLENTIYF. The CDR3 DNA is TGTGCCAGTAGTACGGGACAGGGAATCGTTCTGGAAAACACCATATATTTT.

V and J are TRBV30 and TRBJ1-2; TRBD1 is a possible D gene (5 bases). V was clipped by 4 bases and J by 3 bases, with 18 bases between them. The CDR3 consists of 15 residues. Per the germline V gene, CDR1 is GTSNPN and CDR2 is SVGIG (reference sequence). CDR3 region: CAWNQFREVDYGYTF. CDR3 nucleotides: TGTGCCTGGAACCAATTCAGGGAGGTTGACTATGGCTACACCTTC.

This rearrangement joins TRBV7-3 to TRBJ2-2, with TRBD2 identical over 12 bases. The CDR3 consists of 17 residues. The germline V gene has CDR1 SGHTA and CDR2 FQGTGA. V shed 4 bases and J 4 bases; nucleotides not matched to a gene: 7. CDR3 sequence: CASSSSGGAIGTGELFF. The CDR3 bases are TGTGCCAGCAGCTCTAGCGGGGGGGCCATAGGCACCGGGGAGCTGTTTTTT.

The chain carries TRBV7-2 and TRBJ2-7; possibly TRBD1 for D (5 bases). Trimming shortened V by 3 bases and J by 4 bases, and 10 bases separated the two germline ends. From germline, CDR1 is SGHTA and CDR2 FQGNSA. CDR3 length: 13 amino acids. For the CDR3, the DNA is TGTGCCAGCAGCTTGGGCAGGACATACGAGCAGTACGTC. It yields the protein CASSLGRTYEQYV.

The chain couples TRBV27 to TRBJ2-2; D is possibly TRBD2 (7 bases). V was shortened by 4 bases and J by 5 bases, with 20 bases between the two germline ends. The CDR3 contains 17 residues. CDR1 MNHEY and CDR2 SMNVEV come from the germline V gene (reference sequence). CDR3 region: CASSSTGAGALTGELFF. The CDR3 coding sequence is TGTGCCAGCAGTTCCACCGGGGCGGGGGCTCTTACCGGGGAGCTGTTTTTT.

In the case of this clone: A read error may account for a junction end that differs from germline. The V and J genes are TRBV2 and TRBJ1-1; maybe TRBD1 (5 bases). CDR1 and CDR2 (germline): SNHLY, FYNNEI. CDR3 length: 15 residues. Here the CDR3 DNA reads TGTGTCAGCCGGCCCAATGGGGCATACCACACTGAAGCTTTCTTT. Translating it yields CVSRPNGAYHTEAFF. Together with reference TRBV2 and TRBJ1-1, the CDR3 gives the full variable domain: EPEVTQTPSHQVTQMGQEVILRCVPISNHLYFYWYRQILGQKVEFLVSFYNNEISEKSEIFDDQFSVERPDGSNFTLKIRSTKLEDSAMYFCVSRPNGAYHTEAFFGQGTRLTVV.

The rearrangement joins TRBV7-2 to TRBJ2-5; a weak D match, TRBD1 (6 bases). V lost 5 bases to trimming and J lost 2 bases, with 12 bases between them. The CDR3 is 14 amino acids. Germline CDR1 SGHTA, CDR2 FQGNSA. The CDR3, as DNA: TGTGCCAGCAGCCTCCAACAGGGACAAGAGACCCAGTACTTC. It is translated as CASSLQQGQETQYF.

The V gene is TRBV27, the J gene TRBJ1-5; unclear D gene. The CDR3 has 12 amino acids. V lost 8 bases, J lost 10 bases, and 15 bases lay in between. Per germline, CDR1 MNHEY and CDR2 SMNVEV (reference sequence). CDR3 in DNA: TGTGCCAGCTGGCCCCGGGAGGGACCCCAGCATTTT. As protein: CASWPREGPQHF.

The chain has TRBV24-1 and TRBJ2-2; 12 bases are shared with TRBD2. Germline V gene lookup returns CDR1 KGHDR and CDR2 SFDVKD. V lost 9 bases, J lost 1 base, and 14 bases stayed unmatched. The CDR3 length is 19 residues. CDR3 in amino acids: CATPIKTSGSRENTGELFF. In DNA form, the CDR3 reads TGTGCCACCCCCATCAAGACTAGCGGGAGTCGAGAGAACACCGGGGAGCTGTTTTTT.

In its sample, this clone was seen many times. CDR3 loop: CASSLEAGRIGGYTF. CDR3 in DNA: TGTGCCAGCAGCTTAGAGGCAGGGAGGATCGGGGGCTACACCTTC. V gene TRBV7-6 combines with J gene TRBJ1-2; weak D call: TRBD1 (5 bases). Deletions cut 1 base from V and 8 bases from J, with 17 bases between. The CDR3 spans 15 residues. Per germline, CDR1 SGHVS and CDR2 FNYEAQ.

Only one count was recorded for this clone. The rearrangement joins TRBV18 to TRBJ2-2, with 9 nucleotides matching TRBD1. Germline V lookup: CDR1 KGHSH, CDR2 LQKENI. The CDR3 length is 17 residues. V trimming: 2 bases; J trimming: 6 bases; junction bases outside the gene matches: 10. The CDR3 DNA is TGTGCCAGCTCACCAGTCGCCCGGGACAGGGTACCCGGGGAGCTGTTTTTT. Translated: CASSPVARDRVPGELFF.

V is TRBV7-6 and J is TRBJ2-1; 7 nucleotides agree with TRBD2. CDR1 is SGHVS, CDR2 FNYEAQ, per germline. V lost 3 bases to trimming and J lost 2 bases; unmatched junction nucleotides: 4. The CDR3 runs to 15 residues. This CDR3 is CASSFRGDPYNEQFF. The CDR3 bases are TGTGCCAGCAGCTTCCGGGGGGACCCCTACAATGAGCAGTTCTTC.

J is TRBJ1-6 and V is TRBV10-2, with 8 bases fitting TRBD1. This CDR3 is built from 13 residues. CDR1 and CDR2 from the germline V gene are WSHSY and SAAADI. J gave up 10 bases and V 6 bases, and 5 bases lay outside the gene matches. CDR3 in amino acids: CASRDREESPLHF. The CDR3 DNA is TGCGCCAGCAGGGACAGGGAGGAATCACCCCTCCACTTT.

The rearrangement uses TRBV6-5 and TRBJ2-5; 11 positions agree with TRBD2. The CDR3 runs 15 residues. In germline, CDR1 is MNHEY, CDR2 SVGAGI. Unmatched junction bases numbered 9, after V lost 4 bases and J lost 8 bases. DNA for the CDR3: TGTGCCAGCAGTTTGACTAGCGGGGCTGTCGGAACCCAGTACTTC. Translating it yields CASSLTSGAVGTQYF.

The genes are TRBV21-1 and TRBJ2-7; the table's D gene call, TRBD1, was not cross checked with the DNA. TRBV21-1 is a recognized pseudogene. This CDR3 is built from 18 residues. CDR3 region: CASLRGQGLPRGLHEQYV. CDR3 bases: TGTGCCAGCCTAAGGGGACAGGGACTTCCGCGAGGCCTGCACGAGCAGTACGTC.

The V call is TRBV12-3 or TRBV12-4, the J call TRBJ2-7, with D possibly matching TRBD2 (6 bases). Trimming stripped 6 bases from V and 0 bases from J, with 6 bases between. The CDR3 has 12 residues. The CDR3 region is CASRGGSYEQYF. The CDR3 nucleotides read TGTGCCAGCAGGGGGGGCTCCTACGAGCAGTACTTC.

This rearrangement joins TRBV25-1 to TRBJ1-6; D is unresolved. CDR1 is MGHDK, CDR2 SYGVNS, per germline. The length of the CDR3 is 13 residues. Between the trimmed V and J ends, which lost 5 bases and 10 bases, there was a span of 12 bases. CDR3 sequence (DNA): TGTGCCAGCAGTTTCGGGGTTGGATCACCCCTCCACTTT. Translation: CASSFGVGSPLHF.

V and J are TRBV29-1 and TRBJ2-7; D might be TRBD2 (5 bases). With 4 bases removed from V and 7 bases from J, the gap between germline ends came to 11 bases. The CDR3 is made up of 11 amino acids. Germline lookup yields CDR1 SQVTM and CDR2 ANQGSEA. CDR3 nucleotides: TGCAGCGTTGCCTCACCGGGGGAGCAGTACTTC. Encoded protein: CSVASPGEQYF.

The V and J genes are TRBV9 and TRBJ2-1; TRBD2 matches at 11 bases. CDR3 length: 15 amino acids. The germline gives CDR1 SGDLS, CDR2 YYNGEE. V trimming: 1 base; J trimming: 7 bases; junction bases outside the gene matches: 4. CDR3 DNA: TGTGCCAGCAGCGTATTAGCGGGAGGGGGAAATGAGCAGTTCTTC. Its protein product is CASSVLAGGGNEQFF.

The chain carries TRBV18 and TRBJ1-3; D is uncertain. The CDR3 consists of 15 residues. V was pared by 3 bases and J by 0 bases, with 9 bases between. Germline lookup yields CDR1 KGHSH and CDR2 LQKENI. CDR3 amino acids: CASSPSRHSGNTIYF. Here the CDR3 DNA reads TGTGCCAGCTCACCGAGCCGTCACTCTGGAAACACCATATATTTT.